The 16 T cell receptor beta chains below all came from one sample that was sequenced in a study of metastatic and nonmetastatic thyroid tumors. TCRdb recomputed clones from the PCR reads via MiXCR. Of tens of thousands of clones listed, roughly 13% were seen once; the top ten hold roughly 10%. Each patient came to thyroid surgery without any prior treatment (of any kind). The material sequenced was blood. The source is a female donor with papillary thyroid cancer or a benign thyroid nodule (not recorded which). Some clones in this sample may be carry-over from other donors' samples.

In its sample, this clone was seen many times. The chain has TRBV6-1 and TRBJ2-5; 7 bases match TRBD1. CDR3 length: 14 residues. Germline V lookup: CDR1 MNHNS, CDR2 SASEGT. V was clipped by 5 bases and J by 2 bases; unmatched bases: 5. The CDR3 reads CASSPGGQQETQYF. DNA of the CDR3: TGTGCCAGCAGTCCAGGGGGACAGCAAGAGACCCAGTACTTC.

This clone was detected many times. The CDR3 here is CASSVSTGDTGELFF. The CDR3 DNA reads TGTGCCAGCAGTGTATCCACAGGGGACACCGGGGAGCTGTTTTTT. The chain joins TRBV6-1 to TRBJ2-2, with 7 bases fitting TRBD1. Trimming took 4 bases from V and 3 from J; bases not matched to a gene: 5. This CDR3 region has 15 residues. Germline CDR1 reads MNHNS; CDR2 reads SASEGT.

The genes are TRBV6-1 and TRBJ1-3, with D uncertain. Germline V lookup: CDR1 MNHNS, CDR2 SASEGT. V dropped 1 base and J dropped 2 bases, with 12 bases sitting between them. The CDR3 is 16 residues long. Here the CDR3 DNA reads TGTGCCAGCAGTGAAGGCGGTTACAGCCCTGGAAACACCATATATTTT. Translating it yields CASSEGGYSPGNTIYF.

About this clone: This likely comes from a read error, as the CDR3 has no conserved phenylalanine or tryptophan at its end. This rearrangement joins TRBV6-2 or TRBV6-3 to TRBJ2-7; D remains ambiguous. The length of the CDR3 is 15 residues. CDR1 and CDR2 (germline): MNHEY, SVGEGT. V was cut by 7 bases and J by 2 bases, with 18 bases left in between. The CDR3 spells CASTGPLAGPYEQYL. CDR3 in DNA: TGTGCCAGCACTGGCCCCCTTGCTGGGCCCTACGAGCAGTACCTC.

At least ten counts were recorded for this clone. The J gene is TRBJ1-4, the V gene TRBV28, with a possible D match to TRBD1 (5 bases). The CDR3 runs 13 residues. V gave up 10 bases and J gave up 3 bases, with 12 bases separating them. Germline V gives CDR1 MDHEN, CDR2 SYDVKM. In DNA form, the CDR3 reads TGTGCCACCCGGGAGGGACCTAATGAAAAACTGTTTTTT. It encodes CATREGPNEKLFF.

This clone was detected ten times or more. The gene calls are TRBV7-2 and TRBJ2-7, with 8 positions matching TRBD1. The ends lost 0 bases at V and 5 bases at J; junction bases unmatched: 6. Germline V lookup: CDR1 SGHTA, CDR2 FQGNSA. The CDR3 runs 15 residues. CDR3 bases: TGTGCCAGCAGCTTAGCCCGGACAGGGAGGAACGAGCAGTACTTC. Translating gives CASSLARTGRNEQYF.

Notes on this clone: Given a much more abundant clone one base away, this may be a read error. V and J are TRBV14 and TRBJ2-5; D call uncertain. Per the germline V gene, CDR1 is SGHDN and CDR2 is FVKESK. The CDR3 covers 14 residues. CDR3 loop: CASSQGGRQETKYF. In DNA, the CDR3 is TGTGCCAGCAGCCAAGGCGGACGCCAAGAGACCAAGTACTTC.

This clone was seen many times. The chain uses TRBV28 and TRBJ2-1, with D possibly matching TRBD1 (6 bases). The CDR3 spans 15 residues. V gave up 5 bases and J gave up 5 bases, with 16 bases separating them. CDR1 is MDHEN and CDR2 is SYDVKM in the germline V gene. CDR3 in amino acids: CASSVAGVVDNEQFF. The CDR3 DNA reads TGTGCCAGCAGTGTAGCAGGGGTGGTTGACAATGAGCAGTTCTTC.

Ten or more counts support this clone. The chain employs TRBV6-1 and TRBJ2-3; D gene uncertain. Between the trimmed V and J ends, which lost 0 bases and 2 bases, there was a span of 9 bases. CDR3 length: 15 residues. Germline V gene data show CDR1 as MNHNS and CDR2 as SASEGT. CDR3 sequence: CASSEAGQDTDTQYF. DNA for the CDR3: TGTGCCAGCAGTGAAGCCGGCCAAGACACAGATACGCAGTATTTT.

There are many counts of this clone. The CDR3 loop reads CASSIDVLQATGELFF. CDR3 DNA: TGTGCCAGTAGTATAGATGTGCTGCAGGCTACCGGGGAGCTGTTTTTT. This sequence joins TRBV19 and TRBJ2-2; no clear D. The CDR3 loop spans 16 amino acids. The germline V gene encodes CDR1 LNHDA and CDR2 SQIVND (reference sequence). Between the trimmed V and J ends, which lost 0 bases and 5 bases, there was a span of 13 bases.

In its sample, this clone was seen many times. The chain is built from TRBV20-1 and TRBJ2-3; TRBD2 matches at 11 bases. With V trimmed by 0 bases and J by 0 bases, 8 bases remained unmatched. Looked up from germline, CDR1 is DFQATT and CDR2 is SNEGSKA (reference sequence). CDR3 length equals 18 residues. The CDR3 here is CSARDSTSGSLSTDTQYF. CDR3 coding DNA: TGCAGTGCTAGAGATTCCACTAGCGGGAGCCTTAGCACAGATACGCAGTATTTT.

The gene calls are TRBV27 and TRBJ1-6; a weak D match, TRBD1 (5 bases). Germline values: CDR1 MNHEY, CDR2 SMNVEV (reference sequence). This CDR3 has 14 residues. Trimming stripped 5 bases from V and 9 bases from J, with 14 bases between. CDR3 sequence (DNA): TGTGCCAGCAGTCGGGGCGGGGACGTTTCACCCCTCCACTTT. It yields the protein CASSRGGDVSPLHF.

This clone was picked up a small number of times. This sequence may be a read error, since a much larger clone differs from it by one base. V is TRBV6-1 and J is TRBJ2-2; D is tentatively TRBD1 or TRBD2 (6 bases each). The CDR3 runs 14 residues. Germline CDR1 reads MNHNS; CDR2 reads SASEGT. V was trimmed by 8 bases and J by 3 bases, leaving 13 bases between them. Here the CDR3 reads CASLEGQHTGELFF. Here the CDR3 DNA reads TGTGCCAGCCTGGAGGGACAACACACCGGGGAGCTGTTTTTT.

This clone was observed many times. CDR3 residues: CASSAEENSGNTIYF. In DNA form, the CDR3 reads TGTGCCAGCAGTGCGGAGGAGAACTCTGGAAACACCATATATTTT. This chain links TRBV6-1 with TRBJ1-3; the D is unclear. Germline CDR1 reads MNHNS; CDR2 reads SASEGT. Trimming shortened V by 4 bases and J by 0 bases, and 10 bases separated the two germline ends. The CDR3 contains 15 residues.

In this sample, this clone turned up many times. The rearrangement uses TRBV28 and TRBJ2-2, with D possibly being TRBD2 (5 bases). The CDR3 runs 15 residues. In germline, CDR1 is MDHEN, CDR2 SYDVKM. V gave up 4 bases and J gave up 3 bases, with 12 bases separating them. The CDR3 is CASSYSSGYTGELFF. DNA for the CDR3: TGTGCCAGCAGTTATTCGAGCGGATACACCGGGGAGCTGTTTTTT.

At least ten counts were recorded for this clone. V usage is TRBV4-3 and J usage is TRBJ2-1; 11 nucleotides match TRBD2. Germline lookup yields CDR1 LGHNA and CDR2 YSLEER. V lost 0 bases to trimming and J lost 7 bases; unmatched junction nucleotides: 11. This CDR3 is 18 amino acids long. For the CDR3, the DNA is TGCGCCAGCAGCCAAGAGTTCGGACTAGCGGGTGGGGAAAATGAGCAGTTCTTC. Residues: CASSQEFGLAGGENEQFF.